This T cell receptor beta chain was recovered during a study of early T cells in non-severe SARS-CoV-2 infection. Study-level background: Sequenced bulk RNA came from whole blood that was unsorted, and chains were unpaired.

This clonotype was counted ten times or more. The antigen remains undetermined. General study results and limits: The matching step, a VDJdb search, favored anti-spike CD8 responses and missed private and CD4 specificities.

The germline V gene encodes CDR1 SQVTM and CDR2 ANQGSEA. Trimming stripped 0 bases from V and 0 bases from J, with 12 bases between. This CDR3 is built from 16 residues. Attached unique molecular identifiers marked individual cDNA molecules. TCRdb re-analysed the 5' RACE reads in MiXCR, keeping a single row per CDR3 protein. The sample has roughly 80,000 distinct CDR3 sequences; roughly a sixth are singletons. This clonotype was sampled from an adult who was a healthcare worker with PCR-confirmed SARS-CoV-2 infection or an uninfected control (not recorded which). The chain uses TRBV29-1 and TRBJ2-1; the D is unclear. Sequencing used whole blood. CDR3 coding DNA: TGCAGCGTTGAAGATCCCGGACGCCGCTCCTACAATGAGCAGTTCTTC. Residues: CSVEDPGRRSYNEQFF.